The TCR beta chain under discussion was sequenced for a study of T cells in Graves' hyperthyroidism and ophthalmopathy. What was amplified from RNA transcripts were TCR beta CDR3 regions. The TCR CDR3 was amplified in a first-round RT-PCR using the HTBI primer set. MiXCR, run by TCRdb on the multiplex PCR reads, gives a single entry per CDR3 protein. The sample records approximately 530,000 distinct CDR3 sequences, 20% being singletons. The sample holds many counts of this clonotype. Sequencing used blood. This sequence was found in a middle-aged man with Graves' ophthalmopathy.

The CDR3 DNA reads as TGTGCCTGGAAAGGCCAGGGGTTATCACCCCTCCACTTT. This codes for CAWKGQGLSPLHF. V is TRBV30 and J is TRBJ1-6; D is possibly TRBD1 (6 bases). This CDR3 has 13 residues. The germline V gene encodes CDR1 GTSNPN and CDR2 SVGIG (reference sequence). Trimming stripped 4 bases from V and 10 bases from J, with 14 bases between.